This T cell receptor beta chain was identified in a study of T cell repertoires in cytomegalovirus infection (dated 2019 in TCRdb). Regarding the research as a whole: Donor HLA type was relevant to the analysis, because carriage of CMV infection together with the matching HLA type was indicated by public TCR beta signatures.

Sequencing was performed on an Illumina HiSeq 1500. TCRdb reworked the public reads: Q25 trimming with fastp, MiXCR clone assembly, productive beta chains retained. Each CDR3 protein gets just one entry, which takes the most common genes and DNA from the rows behind it. The sample contains about 530,000 distinct CDR3 sequences, 26% of them found a single time. About 12% of the sample lies in the top ten. CDR1 is given as SGHVS and CDR2 as FNYEAQ, both from the germline V gene. The CDR3 spans 16 residues, from the cysteine through the phenylalanine. Only the CDR3 region is kept as DNA, spanning 48 bases read in frame from base 1. V and J are truncated by 5 bases and 5 bases respectively, leaving an intervening sequence of 18 bases. Study-level results and caveats: The ex vivo response was dominated by HLA-C-restricted CMV-specific TCR beta clonotypes, which also provided the single most frequent clonotype in two of eight donors. Carriers of CMV infection plus the relevant HLA type were discriminated by the cumulative frequency of public TCR beta family members in the study cohort and in an independent roughly 380-donor cohort.

This clonotype was observed a few times. Its antigen is not yet known. Base qualities were left out, and no much larger clone turns up one base away. Sequencing input: PBMCs. The receptor chain draws on TRBV7-6 and TRBJ1-4; TRBD1 is possibly the D segment (5 matching bases). This clonotype originated in a human donor in good health (CMV status not recorded). Some clones in this sample may be carry-over from other donors' samples. The CDR3 amino acid sequence is: CASSPRATGRNEKLFF. Read as DNA, the sequence is TGTGCCAGCAGCCCCCGAGCCACAGGCCGAAATGAAAAACTGTTTTTT.